This T cell receptor (beta chain) was documented in a study of OX40 agonist ivuxolimab in advanced cancers. The study, taken as a whole, reports: Not determined was the antigen specificity of the expanded peripheral T cells.

Data came from immunoSEQ multiplex PCR; TCRdb stores just in-frame clones and leaves some out. Among roughly 69,000 clones listed, over 70% were seen once. On this clone itself: Its cognate antigen is unknown.

This CDR3 is built from 14 residues. V was pared by 0 bases and J by 3 bases, with 9 bases between. Germline V gives CDR1 LNHNV, CDR2 YYDKDF (reference sequence). The sequencing used CD4+ or CD8+ T cells sorted from blood, collected in a trial of the OX40 agonist ivuxolimab. This sequence originates from an adult with an advanced solid tumor such as melanoma, head and neck, liver or kidney cancer. This chain uses TRBV15 with TRBJ2-7, with a weak D call TRBD1 (6 bases). CDR3 residues: CATSRDRGSYEQYF. The CDR3 DNA reads TGTGCCACCAGCAGAGACAGGGGAAGCTACGAGCAGTACTTC.